Listed below are T cell receptor beta chains from one sample, sequenced in a study of a mutant IDH1 vaccine in newly diagnosed glioma. Their specific antigens are unknown. The assay was immunoSEQ multiplex PCR, and TCRdb's table has in-frame clones only and misses some. The sample lists 50,000 to 65,000 clones, roughly 80% seen once, with 3% to 4% in the top ten. The material sequenced was PBMCs, taken from a glioma patient whose treatment included an IDH1 peptide vaccine. Receptor source: a woman aged 45-65 years with glioma. The CDR3 runs from the conserved cysteine through the conserved F or W. The D gene is left open where the match is weak. Clone size is not always given. Where it is, it says once, few, many or a class for expanded clones.

v_gene	abundance	j_gene	d_gene	CDR3nt	CDR3aa
TRBV4-1	NA	TRBJ1-1	NA	TGCGCCAGCAGCCAAGATCGGGGGGGCACTGAAGCTTTCTTT	CASSQDRGGTEAFF
TRBV2	NA	TRBJ1-5	NA	TGTGCCAGCAGGGGGGAAGGGACTTCTAGCAATCAGCCCCAGCATTTT	CASRGEGTSSNQPQHF
TRBV19	NA	TRBJ1-1	NA	TGTGCCAGTAGTCCACAAGAAGACCCGAACACTGAAGCTTTCTTT	CASSPQEDPNTEAFF
TRBV7-6	NA	TRBJ2-1	TRBD2	TGTGCCAGCAGCCTTAGCGGGGGGGGTAACAATGAGCAGTTCTTC	CASSLSGGGNNEQFF
TRBV27	NA	TRBJ1-1	NA	TGTGCCAGCAGTTTCAACGCCAAAACTGAAGCTTTCTTT	CASSFNAKTEAFF
TRBV27	NA	TRBJ2-7	NA	TGTGCCAGCGGTACTTACTACGAGCAGTACTTC	CASGTYYEQYF
TRBV7-3	NA	TRBJ2-2	NA	TGTGCCAGCAGCTTAACACCCCTACTGGGGAACACCGGGGAGCTGTTTTTT	CASSLTPLLGNTGELFF
TRBV5-1	few	TRBJ1-2	NA	TGCGCCAGCCACCGATTCGGGGGGATCTATGGCTACACCTTC	CASHRFGGIYGYTF
TRBV5-1	NA	TRBJ2-5	NA	TGCGCCAGCAGAGCAGGCCCACAAGAGACCCAGTACTTC	CASRAGPQETQYF
TRBV5-5	NA	TRBJ1-1	NA	TGTGCCAGCAGCTGGGGACGCGTGAACACTGAAGCTTTCTTT	CASSWGRVNTEAFF
TRBV2	NA	TRBJ2-1	TRBD2	TGTGCCAGCAGCGGCGGGGGGACCTACTACAATGAGCAGTTCTTC	CASSGGGTYYNEQFF
TRBV9	NA	TRBJ1-6	NA	TGTGCCAGCAGCGCCGACAATTCACCCCTCCACTTT	CASSADNSPLHF
TRBV7-9	NA	TRBJ1-1	NA	TGTGCCAGCAGCTCCCAGGGACCCACTGAAGCTTTCTTT	CASSSQGPTEAFF
TRBV14	NA	TRBJ2-1	NA	TGTGCCAGCAGTCAACAGGGGCAGGGGAGGCTGGGTGAGCAGTTCTTC	CASSQQGQGRLGEQFF
TRBV7-2	NA	TRBJ1-3	NA	TGTGCCAGCAGCTTATCGTCGAGCTCTGGAAACACCATATATTTT	CASSLSSSSGNTIYF
TRBV7-2	NA	TRBJ2-1	TRBD2	TGTGCCAGCAGCTCGGGACTAGCGGGGGGGTTTGAGTTCTTC	CASSSGLAGGFEFF
TRBV7-2	NA	TRBJ1-2	NA	TGTGCCAGCAGCGTCGGGGAAACCCTTCGTCCTATGTTGAGTGATGGCTACACCTTC	CASSVGETLRPMLSDGYTF
TRBV27	NA	TRBJ1-1	NA	TGTGCCAGCAGCCCGCCCCCGGGGGTGAACACTGAAGCTTTCTTT	CASSPPPGVNTEAFF
TRBV5-1	NA	TRBJ1-2	NA	TGCGCCAGCAGCTTGGAGGGGGTGGGCTATGGCTACACCTTC	CASSLEGVGYGYTF
TRBV2	NA	TRBJ2-7	TRBD1	TGTGCCAGCAGTTCTGGCTCCGGGACAGGATCCTACGAGCAGTACTTC	CASSSGSGTGSYEQYF
TRBV9	few	TRBJ1-1	TRBD1	TGTGCCAGCAGCGTTCGCCGGGACAGGGGGGACACTGAAGCTTTCTTT	CASSVRRDRGDTEAFF
TRBV11-2	few	TRBJ2-5	NA	TGTGCCAGCAGCCCTCCCAGGTGGGAGACCCAGTACTTC	CASSPPRWETQYF
TRBV30	NA	TRBJ1-1	NA	TGTGCCTGGACTAGAGTCGTCGGCACTGAAGCTTTCTTT	CAWTRVVGTEAFF
TRBV18	once	TRBJ2-1	NA	TGTGCCAGCTCACACACAGGGGGGGCCTACAATGAGCAGTTCTTC	CASSHTGGAYNEQFF
TRBV7-9	NA	TRBJ1-4	TRBD1	TGTGCCAGCAGCTTAGTCCGGACAGGGTCAACTAATGAAAAACTGTTTTTT	CASSLVRTGSTNEKLFF
TRBV7-2	NA	TRBJ1-5	NA	TGTGCCAGCAGCTTAGTCGGGGCAGGGGATCAGCCCCAGCATTTT	CASSLVGAGDQPQHF
TRBV13	NA	TRBJ2-7	TRBD1	TGTGCCAGCAGCTCCGATCCGGGACAGCACAACTTC	CASSSDPGQHNF
TRBV6-1	NA	TRBJ1-6	TRBD1	TGTGCCAGCAGTGCGACCCGGGACAGGGTAAATTCACCCCTCCACTTT	CASSATRDRVNSPLHF
TRBV6-6	NA	TRBJ1-2	NA	TGTGCCAGCAGGCAAGAACACTATGGCTACACCTTC	CASRQEHYGYTF
TRBV27	NA	TRBJ1-6	TRBD1	TGTGCCAGCAGTTTATCGGGACCGGGACAGGGGAGGACGGGATATAATTCACCCCTCCACTTT	CASSLSGPGQGRTGYNSPLHF
TRBV4-2	NA	TRBJ2-7	TRBD1	TGTGCCAGCAGCCAGGACAGGAGTTCTACGAAGCAGTACTTC	CASSQDRSSTKQYF
TRBV4-2	NA	TRBJ1-2	NA	TGTGCCAGCAGCCCAAGTCGCCGGACTGATAACTATGGCTACACCTTC	CASSPSRRTDNYGYTF